The following is a TCR beta chain sequence with its context. Its antigen is not known. TCR beta rearrangements were amplified from peripheral blood genomic DNA. Germline CDR1 reads MNHNS; CDR2 reads SASEGT. This CDR3 has 13 amino acids. The trim removed 8 bases at V and 6 bases at J, leaving 4 bases unmatched. Rearranged V-D-J TRB sequences were amplified with a mixed TRB-A/B primer pool. TCRdb re-analysed the multiplex PCR reads in MiXCR, keeping a single row per CDR3 protein. The sample contains 9,000 to 13,000 distinct CDR3 sequences, approximately 30% of which appear only once. These data originate in a study of T cell repertoires in aging, cancer and after chemotherapy. On the study more broadly: Repeat sampling of healthy donors over several months to years showed clear clonal overlap.

Study findings and constraints: Rebound thymic output was suggested by rising median generation probability during chemotherapy in each cancer cohort.

This receptor was obtained from a human donor in good health. The donor label of this sample is uncertain. The sequenced material came from blood. The rearrangement links TRBV6-1 to TRBJ1-1, with 12 bases lining up with TRBD1. The CDR3 is CASWGQGASEAFF. The CDR3 DNA reads as TGTGCCAGCTGGGGACAGGGGGCCTCTGAAGCTTTCTTT.